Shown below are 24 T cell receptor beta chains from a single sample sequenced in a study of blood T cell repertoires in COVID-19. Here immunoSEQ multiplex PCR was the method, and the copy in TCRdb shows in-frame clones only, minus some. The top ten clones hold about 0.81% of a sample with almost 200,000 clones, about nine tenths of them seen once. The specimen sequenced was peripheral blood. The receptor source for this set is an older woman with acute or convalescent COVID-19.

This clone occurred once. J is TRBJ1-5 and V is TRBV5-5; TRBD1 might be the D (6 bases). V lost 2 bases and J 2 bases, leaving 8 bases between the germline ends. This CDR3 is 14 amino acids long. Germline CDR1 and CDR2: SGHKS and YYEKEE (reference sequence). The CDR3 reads CASSLGGRNQPQHF. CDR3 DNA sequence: TGTGCCAGCAGCTTAGGGGGTCGCAATCAGCCCCAGCATTTT.

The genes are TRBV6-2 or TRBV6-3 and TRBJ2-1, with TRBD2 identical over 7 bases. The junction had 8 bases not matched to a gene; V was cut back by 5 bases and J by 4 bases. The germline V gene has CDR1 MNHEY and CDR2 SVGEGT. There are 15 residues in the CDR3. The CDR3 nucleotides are TGTGCCAGCAGTCCAGCGGGATACGTATACAATGAGCAGTTCTTC. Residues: CASSPAGYVYNEQFF.

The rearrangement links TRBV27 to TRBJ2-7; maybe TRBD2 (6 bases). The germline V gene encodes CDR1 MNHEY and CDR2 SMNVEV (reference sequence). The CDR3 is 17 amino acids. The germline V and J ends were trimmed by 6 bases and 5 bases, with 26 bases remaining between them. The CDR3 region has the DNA TGTGCCAGCAGCTTTATTTCGGCGCGGGAAAAAGAGGACGAGCAGTACTTC. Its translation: CASSFISAREKEDEQYF.

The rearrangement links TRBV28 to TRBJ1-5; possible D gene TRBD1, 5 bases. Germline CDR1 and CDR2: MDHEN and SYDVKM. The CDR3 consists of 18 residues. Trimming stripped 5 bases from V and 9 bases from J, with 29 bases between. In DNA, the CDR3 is TGTGCCAGCAGTGGACCGGGTGGGTTTGGGGGAGGTGATGGGCCCCAGCATTTT. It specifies CASSGPGGFGGGDGPQHF.

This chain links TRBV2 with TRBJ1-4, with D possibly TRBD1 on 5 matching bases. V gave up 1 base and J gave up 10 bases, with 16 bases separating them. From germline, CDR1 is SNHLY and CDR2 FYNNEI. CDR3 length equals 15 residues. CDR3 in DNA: TGTGCCAGCAGTGAAGACCGGACGGCCCAGGGAAAACTGTTTTTT. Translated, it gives CASSEDRTAQGKLFF.

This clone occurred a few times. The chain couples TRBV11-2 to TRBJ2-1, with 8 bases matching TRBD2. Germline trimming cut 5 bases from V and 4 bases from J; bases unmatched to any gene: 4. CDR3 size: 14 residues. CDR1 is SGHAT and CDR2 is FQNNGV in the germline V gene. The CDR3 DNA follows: TGTGCCAGCAGCGGGACTAGGGGTTACAATGAGCAGTTCTTC. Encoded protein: CASSGTRGYNEQFF. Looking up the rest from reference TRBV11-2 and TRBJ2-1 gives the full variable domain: EAGVAQSPRYKIIEKRQSVAFWCNPISGHATLYWYQQILGQGPKLLIQFQNNGVVDDSQLPKDRFSAERLKGVDSTLKIQPAKLEDSAVYLCASSGTRGYNEQFFGPGTRLTVL.

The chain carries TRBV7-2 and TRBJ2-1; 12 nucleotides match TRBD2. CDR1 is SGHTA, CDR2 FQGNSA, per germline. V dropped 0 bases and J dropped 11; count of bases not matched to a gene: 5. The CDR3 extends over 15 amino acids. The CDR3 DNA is TGTGCCAGCAGCTTAGCCCTCCTAGCGGGAGGGAAGCAGTTCTTC. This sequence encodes CASSLALLAGGKQFF.

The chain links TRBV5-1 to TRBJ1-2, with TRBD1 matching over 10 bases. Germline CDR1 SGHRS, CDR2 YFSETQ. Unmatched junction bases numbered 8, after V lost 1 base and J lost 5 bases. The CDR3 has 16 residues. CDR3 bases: TGCGCCAGCAGCTTGACCCCATGGACAGGGGGTTATGGCTACACCTTC. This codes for CASSLTPWTGGYGYTF.

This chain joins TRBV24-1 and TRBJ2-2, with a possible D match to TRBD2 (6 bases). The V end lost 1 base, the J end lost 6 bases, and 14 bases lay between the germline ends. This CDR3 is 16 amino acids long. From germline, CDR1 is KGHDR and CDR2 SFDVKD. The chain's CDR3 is CATSDFGTQRAGELFF. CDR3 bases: TGTGCCACCAGTGATTTTGGGACCCAGCGGGCCGGGGAGCTGTTTTTT.

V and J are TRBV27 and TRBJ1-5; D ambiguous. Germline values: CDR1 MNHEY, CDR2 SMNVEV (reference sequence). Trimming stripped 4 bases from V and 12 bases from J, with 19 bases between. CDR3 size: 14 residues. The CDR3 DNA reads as TGTGCCAGCAGTTCTACCGGGAGTAGATTGCACCAGCATTTT. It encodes CASSSTGSRLHQHF.

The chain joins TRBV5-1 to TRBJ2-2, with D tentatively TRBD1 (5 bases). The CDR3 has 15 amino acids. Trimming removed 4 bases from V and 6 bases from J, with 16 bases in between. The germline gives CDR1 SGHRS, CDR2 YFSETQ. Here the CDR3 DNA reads TGCGCCAGCAGCCAAAGTTTAACCAGGGCCGGGGAGCTGTTTTTT. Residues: CASSQSLTRAGELFF.

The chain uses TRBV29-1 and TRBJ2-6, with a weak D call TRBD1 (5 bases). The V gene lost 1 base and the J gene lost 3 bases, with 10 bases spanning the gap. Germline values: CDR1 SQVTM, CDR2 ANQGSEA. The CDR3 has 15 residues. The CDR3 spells CSVEGGRGGANVLTF. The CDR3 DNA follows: TGCAGCGTTGAAGGGGGAAGGGGTGGGGCCAACGTCCTGACTTTC.

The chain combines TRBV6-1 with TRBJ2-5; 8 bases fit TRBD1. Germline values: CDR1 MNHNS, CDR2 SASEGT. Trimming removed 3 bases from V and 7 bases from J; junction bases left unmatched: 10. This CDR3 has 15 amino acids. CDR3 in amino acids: CASSDRTGQIGTQYF. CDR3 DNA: TGTGCCAGCAGTGACCGGACAGGGCAGATAGGGACCCAGTACTTC.

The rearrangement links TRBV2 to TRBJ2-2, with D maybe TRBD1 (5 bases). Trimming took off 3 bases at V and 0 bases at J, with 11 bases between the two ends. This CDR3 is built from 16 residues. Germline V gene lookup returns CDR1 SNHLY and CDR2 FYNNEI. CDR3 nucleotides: TGTGCCAGCAGTGAGCAGGGAATGGCGAACACCGGGGAGCTGTTTTTT. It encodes CASSEQGMANTGELFF.

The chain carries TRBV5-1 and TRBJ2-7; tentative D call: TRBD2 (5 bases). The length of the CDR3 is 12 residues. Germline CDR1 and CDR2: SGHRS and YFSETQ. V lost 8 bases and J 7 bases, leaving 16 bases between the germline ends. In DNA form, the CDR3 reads TGCGCCAGTGGCGAGGGTTTGGTTGAGCAGTACTTC. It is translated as CASGEGLVEQYF.

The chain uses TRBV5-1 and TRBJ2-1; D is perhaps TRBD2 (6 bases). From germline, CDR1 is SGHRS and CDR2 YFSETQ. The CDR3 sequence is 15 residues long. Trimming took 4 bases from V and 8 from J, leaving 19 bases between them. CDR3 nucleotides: TGCGCCAGCAGCCGCGGGGACCCCTTAGGCGATGAGCAGTTCTTC. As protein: CASSRGDPLGDEQFF.

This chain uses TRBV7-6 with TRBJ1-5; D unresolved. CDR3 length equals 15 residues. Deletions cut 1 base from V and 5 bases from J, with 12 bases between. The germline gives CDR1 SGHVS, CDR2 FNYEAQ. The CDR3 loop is CASSLVGGNHQPQHF. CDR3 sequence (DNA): TGTGCCAGCAGCTTAGTTGGCGGAAACCATCAGCCCCAGCATTTT.

CDR3 loop: CSVKGGPYQETQYF. The CDR3 nucleotides are TGCAGCGTTAAAGGGGGCCCGTACCAAGAGACCCAGTACTTC. The chain carries TRBV29-1 and TRBJ2-5; 7 bases map to TRBD1. Trimming took 5 bases from V and 0 from J; bases not matched to a gene: 6. The CDR3 consists of 14 residues. The germline gives CDR1 SQVTM, CDR2 ANQGSEA. The complete variable domain, with remaining parts taken from reference TRBV29-1 and TRBJ2-5, reads SAVISQKPSRDICQRGTSLTIQCQVDSQVTMMFWYRQQPGQSLTLIATANQGSEATYESGFVIDKFPISRPNLTFSTLTVSNMSPEDSSIYLCSVKGGPYQETQYFGPGTRLLVL.

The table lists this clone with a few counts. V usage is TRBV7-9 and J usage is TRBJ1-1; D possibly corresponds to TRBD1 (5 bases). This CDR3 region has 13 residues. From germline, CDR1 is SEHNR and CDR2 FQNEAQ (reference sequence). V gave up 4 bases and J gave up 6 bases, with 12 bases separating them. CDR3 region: CASSSQGGAEAFF. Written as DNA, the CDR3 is TGTGCCAGCAGCTCGCAGGGAGGCGCTGAAGCTTTCTTT.

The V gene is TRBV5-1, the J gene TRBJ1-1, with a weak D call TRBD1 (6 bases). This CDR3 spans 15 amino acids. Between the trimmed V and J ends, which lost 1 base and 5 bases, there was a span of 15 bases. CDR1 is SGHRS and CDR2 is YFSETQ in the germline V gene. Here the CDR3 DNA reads TGCGCCAGCAGCTTGACCGGACAGTCGAGGACTGAAGCTTTCTTT. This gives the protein CASSLTGQSRTEAFF.

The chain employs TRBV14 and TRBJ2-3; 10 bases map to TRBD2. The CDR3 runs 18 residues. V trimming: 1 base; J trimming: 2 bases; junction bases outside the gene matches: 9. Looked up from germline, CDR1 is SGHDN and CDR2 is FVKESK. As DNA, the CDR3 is TGTGCCAGCAGCCAAGTAGGACAGACTAGCGGGTTCACAGATACGCAGTATTTT. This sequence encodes CASSQVGQTSGFTDTQYF.

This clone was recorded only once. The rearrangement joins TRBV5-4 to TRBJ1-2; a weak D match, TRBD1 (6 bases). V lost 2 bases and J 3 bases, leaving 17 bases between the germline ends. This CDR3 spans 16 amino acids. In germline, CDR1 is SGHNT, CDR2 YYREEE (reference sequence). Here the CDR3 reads CASSLGLQGTYYGYTF. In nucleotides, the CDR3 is TGTGCCAGCAGCTTAGGACTCCAGGGGACCTACTATGGCTACACCTTC.

The CDR3 loop is CASSLQGVEGELFF. CDR3 bases: TGCGCCAGCAGCTTACAGGGTGTTGAGGGGGAGCTGTTTTTT. V is TRBV5-1 and J is TRBJ2-2, with D maybe TRBD1 (6 bases). The CDR3 consists of 14 residues. V shed 2 bases and J shed 8 bases, with 13 bases lying between them. Per the germline V gene, CDR1 is SGHRS and CDR2 is YFSETQ.

The CDR3 DNA sequence: TGTGCCGGGGGGCAGGGGGAACGCAATCAGCCCCAGCATTTT. It encodes CAGGQGERNQPQHF. The chain joins TRBV19 to TRBJ1-5; 7 nucleotides agree with TRBD1. The V gene's germline CDR1 is LNHDA and CDR2 SQIVND (reference sequence). V dropped 11 bases and J dropped 2; count of bases not matched to a gene: 9. This CDR3 has 14 residues.